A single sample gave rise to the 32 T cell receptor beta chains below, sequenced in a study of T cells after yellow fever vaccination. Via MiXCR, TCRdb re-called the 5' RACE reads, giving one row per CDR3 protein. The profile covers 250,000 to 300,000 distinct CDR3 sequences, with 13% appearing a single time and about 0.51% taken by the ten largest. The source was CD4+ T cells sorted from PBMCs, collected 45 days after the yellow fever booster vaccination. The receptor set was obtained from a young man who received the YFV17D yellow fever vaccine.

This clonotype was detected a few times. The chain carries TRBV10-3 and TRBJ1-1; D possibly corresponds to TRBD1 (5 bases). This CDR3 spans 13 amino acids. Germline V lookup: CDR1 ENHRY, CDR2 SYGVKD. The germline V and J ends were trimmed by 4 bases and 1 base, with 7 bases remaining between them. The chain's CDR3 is CAISATGNTEAFF. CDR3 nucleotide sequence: TGTGCCATCAGTGCAACAGGGAACACTGAAGCTTTCTTT.

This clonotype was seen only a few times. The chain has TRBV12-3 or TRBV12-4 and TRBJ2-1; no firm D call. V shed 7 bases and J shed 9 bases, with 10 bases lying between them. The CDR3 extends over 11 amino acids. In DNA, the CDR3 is TGTGCCAGCACTCCTCGTTCTGAGCAGTTCTTC. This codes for CASTPRSEQFF.

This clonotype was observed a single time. In DNA form, the CDR3 reads TGTGCCAGCACCATCGGACCTATTCGAGAAGAGACCCAGTACTTC. This gives the protein CASTIGPIREETQYF. The V call is TRBV5-5, the J call TRBJ2-5, with D hard to call. Trimming cost V 6 bases and J 3 bases, with 18 bases left between them. CDR1 and CDR2 from the germline V gene are SGHKS and YYEKEE (reference sequence). The CDR3 totals 15 residues.

The CDR3 is CSAGLTSGKSYEQYF. The DNA for the CDR3 is TGCAGTGCTGGGCTTACTAGCGGGAAATCCTACGAGCAGTACTTC. The V gene is TRBV20-1, the J gene TRBJ2-7, with TRBD2 matching over 10 bases. Germline trimming cut 5 bases from V and 1 base from J; bases unmatched to any gene: 8. The germline gives CDR1 DFQATT, CDR2 SNEGSKA (reference sequence). The CDR3 loop spans 15 amino acids.

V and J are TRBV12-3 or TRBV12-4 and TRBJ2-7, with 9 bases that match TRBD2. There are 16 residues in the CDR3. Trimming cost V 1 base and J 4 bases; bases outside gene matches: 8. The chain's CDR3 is CASSLEGSGRSYEQYF. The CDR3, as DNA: TGTGCCAGCAGTTTAGAGGGGAGCGGGAGGTCGTACGAGCAGTACTTC.

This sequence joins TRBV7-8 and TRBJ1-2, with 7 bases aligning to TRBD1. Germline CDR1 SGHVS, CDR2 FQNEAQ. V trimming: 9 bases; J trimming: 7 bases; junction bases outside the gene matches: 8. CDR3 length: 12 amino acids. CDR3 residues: CASQGGVGGYTF. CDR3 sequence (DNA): TGTGCCAGTCAGGGGGGAGTTGGTGGCTACACCTTC.

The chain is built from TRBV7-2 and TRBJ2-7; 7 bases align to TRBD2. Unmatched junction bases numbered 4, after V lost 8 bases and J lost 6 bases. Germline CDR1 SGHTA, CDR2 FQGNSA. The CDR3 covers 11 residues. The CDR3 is CASGRASEQYF. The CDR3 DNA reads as TGTGCCAGCGGGAGGGCCTCCGAGCAGTACTTC.

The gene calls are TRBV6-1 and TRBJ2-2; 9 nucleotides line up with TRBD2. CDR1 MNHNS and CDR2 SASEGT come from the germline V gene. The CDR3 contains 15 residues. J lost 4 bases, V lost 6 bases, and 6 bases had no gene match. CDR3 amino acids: CASRFFSGGTGELFF. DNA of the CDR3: TGTGCCAGCAGGTTCTTTAGCGGGGGCACCGGGGAGCTGTTTTTT.

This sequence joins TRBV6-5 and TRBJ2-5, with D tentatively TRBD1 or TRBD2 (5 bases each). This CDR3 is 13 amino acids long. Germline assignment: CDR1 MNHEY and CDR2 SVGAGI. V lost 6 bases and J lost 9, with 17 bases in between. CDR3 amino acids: CASSYDWGTAQYF. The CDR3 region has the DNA TGTGCCAGCAGCTACGATTGGGGGACGGCCCAGTACTTC.

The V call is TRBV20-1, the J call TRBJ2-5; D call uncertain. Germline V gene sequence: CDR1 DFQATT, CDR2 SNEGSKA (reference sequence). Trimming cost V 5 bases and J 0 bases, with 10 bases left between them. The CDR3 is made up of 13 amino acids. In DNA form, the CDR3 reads TGCAGTGCTCCCGGGCCAGACCAAGAGACCCAGTACTTC. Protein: CSAPGPDQETQYF.

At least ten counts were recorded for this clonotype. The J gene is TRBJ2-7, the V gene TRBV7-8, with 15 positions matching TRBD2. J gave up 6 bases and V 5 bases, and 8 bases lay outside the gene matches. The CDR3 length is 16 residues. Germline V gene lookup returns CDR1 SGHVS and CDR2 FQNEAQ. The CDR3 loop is CASSTGLAGGRGEQYF. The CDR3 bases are TGTGCCAGCAGCACGGGACTAGCGGGAGGTCGGGGCGAGCAGTACTTC.

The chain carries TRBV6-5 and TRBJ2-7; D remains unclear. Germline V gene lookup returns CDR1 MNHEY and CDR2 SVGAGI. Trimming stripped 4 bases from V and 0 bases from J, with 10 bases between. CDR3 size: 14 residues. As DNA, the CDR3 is TGTGCCAGCAGTTCTCGATTAGCCTCCTACGAGCAGTACTTC. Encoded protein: CASSSRLASYEQYF.

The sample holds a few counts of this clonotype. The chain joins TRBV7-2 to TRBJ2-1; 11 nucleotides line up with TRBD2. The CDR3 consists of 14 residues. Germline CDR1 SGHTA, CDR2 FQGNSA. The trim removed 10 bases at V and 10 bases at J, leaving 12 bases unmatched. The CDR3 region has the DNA TGTGCCACCCAGCTTTCTAGCGGGAGGACGGAGCAGTTCTTC. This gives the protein CATQLSSGRTEQFF.

Here the CDR3 reads CASSLPTGQGPDTQYF. CDR3 DNA: TGCGCCAGCAGCTTGCCCACGGGACAGGGCCCAGATACGCAGTATTTT. The chain links TRBV5-1 to TRBJ2-3; 9 bases fit TRBD1. Losses at the gene ends were 1 base for V and 4 bases for J; bases not matched to a gene: 7. This CDR3 region has 16 residues. Germline CDR1 and CDR2: SGHRS and YFSETQ.

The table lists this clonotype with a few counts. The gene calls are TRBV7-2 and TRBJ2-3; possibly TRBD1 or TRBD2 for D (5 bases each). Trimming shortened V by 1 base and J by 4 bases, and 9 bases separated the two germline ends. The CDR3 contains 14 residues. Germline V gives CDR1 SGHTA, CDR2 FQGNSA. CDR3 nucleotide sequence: TGTGCCAGCAGCTTAGGGGGGTACGCAGATACGCAGTATTTT. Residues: CASSLGGYADTQYF.

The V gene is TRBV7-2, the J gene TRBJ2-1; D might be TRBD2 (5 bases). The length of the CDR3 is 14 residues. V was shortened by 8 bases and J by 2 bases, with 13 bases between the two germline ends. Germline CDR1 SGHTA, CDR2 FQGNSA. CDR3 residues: CASGKWTPYNEQFF. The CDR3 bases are TGTGCCAGCGGGAAGTGGACTCCCTACAATGAGCAGTTCTTC. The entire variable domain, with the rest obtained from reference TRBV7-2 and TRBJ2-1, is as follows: GAGVSQSPSNKVTEKGKDVELRCDPISGHTALYWYRQSLGQGLEFLIYFQGNSAPDKSGLPSDRFSAERTGGSVSTLTIQRTQQEDSAVYLCASGKWTPYNEQFFGPGTRLTVL.

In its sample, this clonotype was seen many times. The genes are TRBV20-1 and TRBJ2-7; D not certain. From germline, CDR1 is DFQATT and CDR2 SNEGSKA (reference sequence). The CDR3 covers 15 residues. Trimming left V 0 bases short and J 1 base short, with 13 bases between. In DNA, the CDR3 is TGCAGTGCTAGAGATTCGTCTATCAAGTCCTACGAGCAGTACTTC. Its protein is CSARDSSIKSYEQYF.

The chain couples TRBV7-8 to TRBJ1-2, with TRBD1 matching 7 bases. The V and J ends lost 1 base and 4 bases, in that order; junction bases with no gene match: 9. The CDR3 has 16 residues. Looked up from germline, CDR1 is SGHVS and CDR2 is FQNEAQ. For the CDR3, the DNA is TGTGCCAGCAGCTTAGAGGGACAGCACGGAGTCTATGGCTACACCTTC. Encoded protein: CASSLEGQHGVYGYTF.

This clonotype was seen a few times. Here the CDR3 reads CASSPSGQGNEKLFF. CDR3 bases: TGTGCCAGCAGCCCTTCGGGACAGGGTAATGAAAAACTGTTTTTT. The rearrangement uses TRBV28 and TRBJ1-4; 9 bases are a match to TRBD1. Losses at the gene ends were 6 bases for V and 4 bases for J; bases not matched to a gene: 6. Looked up from germline, CDR1 is MDHEN and CDR2 is SYDVKM. There are 15 residues in the CDR3.

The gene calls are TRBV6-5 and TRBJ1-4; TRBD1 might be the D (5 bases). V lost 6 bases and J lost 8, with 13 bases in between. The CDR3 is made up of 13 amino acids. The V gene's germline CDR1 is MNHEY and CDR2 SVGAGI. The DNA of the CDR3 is TGTGCCAGCAGGACGGCGGGGGTCGAAAAACTGTTTTTT. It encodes CASRTAGVEKLFF.

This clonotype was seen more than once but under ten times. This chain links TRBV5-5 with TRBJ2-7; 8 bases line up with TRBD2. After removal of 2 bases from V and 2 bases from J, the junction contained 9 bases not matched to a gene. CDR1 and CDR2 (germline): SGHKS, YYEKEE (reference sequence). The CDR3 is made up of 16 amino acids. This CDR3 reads CASSFGLAGATYEQYF. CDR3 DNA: TGTGCCAGCAGCTTCGGGCTAGCGGGCGCAACCTACGAGCAGTACTTC.

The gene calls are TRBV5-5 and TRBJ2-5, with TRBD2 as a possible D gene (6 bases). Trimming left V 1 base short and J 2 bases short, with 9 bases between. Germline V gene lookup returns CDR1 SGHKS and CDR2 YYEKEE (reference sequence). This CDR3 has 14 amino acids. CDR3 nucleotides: TGTGCCAGCAGCTTGTGGGAGGAACAAGAGACCCAGTACTTC. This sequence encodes CASSLWEEQETQYF. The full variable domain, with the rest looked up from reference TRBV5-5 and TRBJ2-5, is DAGVTQSPTHLIKTRGQQVTLRCSPISGHKSVSWYQQVLGQGPQFIFQYYEKEERGRGNFPDRFSARQFPNYSSELNVNALLLGDSALYLCASSLWEEQETQYFGPGTRLLVL.

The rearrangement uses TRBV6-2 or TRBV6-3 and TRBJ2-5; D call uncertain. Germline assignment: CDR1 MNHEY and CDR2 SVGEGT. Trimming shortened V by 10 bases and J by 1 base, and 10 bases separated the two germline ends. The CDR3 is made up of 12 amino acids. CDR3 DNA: TGTGCCACAAAGATCGCCCAAGAGACCCAGTACTTC. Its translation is CATKIAQETQYF.

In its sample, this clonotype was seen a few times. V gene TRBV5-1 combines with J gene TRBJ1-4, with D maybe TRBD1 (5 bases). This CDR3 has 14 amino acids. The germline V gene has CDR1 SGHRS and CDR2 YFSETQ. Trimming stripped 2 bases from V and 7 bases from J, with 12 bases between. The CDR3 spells CASSFGTALEKLFF. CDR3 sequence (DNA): TGCGCCAGCAGCTTCGGGACGGCACTTGAAAAACTGTTTTTT.

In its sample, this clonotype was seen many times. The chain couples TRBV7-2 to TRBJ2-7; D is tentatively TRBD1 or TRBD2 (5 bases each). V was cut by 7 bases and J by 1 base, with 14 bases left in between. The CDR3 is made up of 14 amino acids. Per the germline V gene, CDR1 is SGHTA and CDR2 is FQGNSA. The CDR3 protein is CASTSGTGSYEQYF. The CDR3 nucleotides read TGTGCCAGCACCTCCGGGACGGGATCCTACGAGCAGTACTTC.

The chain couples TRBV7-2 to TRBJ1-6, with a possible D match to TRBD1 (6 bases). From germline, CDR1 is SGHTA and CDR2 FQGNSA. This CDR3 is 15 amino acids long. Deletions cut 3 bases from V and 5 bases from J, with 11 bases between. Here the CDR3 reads CASSFGQLNNSPLHF. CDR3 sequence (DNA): TGTGCCAGCAGCTTCGGACAGCTAAATAATTCACCCCTCCACTTT.

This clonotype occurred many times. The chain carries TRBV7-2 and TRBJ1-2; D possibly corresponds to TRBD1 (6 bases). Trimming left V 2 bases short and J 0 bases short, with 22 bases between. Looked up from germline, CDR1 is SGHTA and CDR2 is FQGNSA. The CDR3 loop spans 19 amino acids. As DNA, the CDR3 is TGTGCCAGCAGCTTATTACCATGGGAGGGCAGGGGTCCTAACTATGGCTACACCTTC. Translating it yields CASSLLPWEGRGPNYGYTF. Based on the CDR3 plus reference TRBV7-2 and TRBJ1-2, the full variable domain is GAGVSQSPSNKVTEKGKDVELRCDPISGHTALYWYRQSLGQGLEFLIYFQGNSAPDKSGLPSDRFSAERTGGSVSTLTIQRTQQEDSAVYLCASSLLPWEGRGPNYGYTFGSGTRLTVV.

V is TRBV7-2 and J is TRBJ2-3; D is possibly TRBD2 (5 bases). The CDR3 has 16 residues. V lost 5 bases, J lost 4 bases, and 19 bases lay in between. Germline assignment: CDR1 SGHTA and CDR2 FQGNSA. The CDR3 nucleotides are TGTGCCAGCAGCGTACTGGGAGCCGGGGTCGCAGATACGCAGTATTTT. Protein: CASSVLGAGVADTQYF.

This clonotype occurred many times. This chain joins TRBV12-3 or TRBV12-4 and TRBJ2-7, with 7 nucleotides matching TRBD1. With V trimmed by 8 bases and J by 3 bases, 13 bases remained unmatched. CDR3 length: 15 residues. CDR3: CASGQAPSKVYEQYF. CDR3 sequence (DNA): TGTGCCAGCGGACAGGCCCCGTCCAAAGTCTACGAGCAGTACTTC.

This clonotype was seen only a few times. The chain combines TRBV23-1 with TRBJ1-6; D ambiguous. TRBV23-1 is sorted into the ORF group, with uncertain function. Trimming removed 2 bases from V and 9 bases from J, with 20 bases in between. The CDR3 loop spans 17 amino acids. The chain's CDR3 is CASSQEMTQPWVSPLHF. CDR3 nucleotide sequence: TGCGCCAGCAGTCAAGAAATGACCCAGCCTTGGGTTTCACCCCTCCACTTT.

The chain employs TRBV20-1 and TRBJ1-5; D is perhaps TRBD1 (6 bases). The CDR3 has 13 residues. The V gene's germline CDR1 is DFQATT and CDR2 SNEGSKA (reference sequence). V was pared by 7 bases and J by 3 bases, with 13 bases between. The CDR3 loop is CSGTWGPNQPQHF. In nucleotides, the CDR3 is TGCAGTGGGACCTGGGGGCCCAATCAGCCCCAGCATTTT.

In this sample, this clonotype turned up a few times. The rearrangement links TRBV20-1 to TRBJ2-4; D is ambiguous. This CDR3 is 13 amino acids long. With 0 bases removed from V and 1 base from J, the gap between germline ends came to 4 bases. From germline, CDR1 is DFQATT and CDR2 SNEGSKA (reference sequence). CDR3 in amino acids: CSARDSAKNIQYF. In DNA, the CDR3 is TGCAGTGCTAGAGATAGCGCCAAAAACATTCAGTACTTC.